What follows is one T cell receptor beta chain and its context. V dropped 4 bases and J dropped 2; count of bases not matched to a gene: 6. Germline CDR1 reads SGHNT; CDR2 reads YYREEE (reference sequence). There are 15 residues in the CDR3. This sample is drawn from a study of control samples from healthy donors and cancer patients. Here immunoSEQ multiplex PCR was the method, and the copy in TCRdb shows in-frame clones only, minus some. The data show fewer than 110,000 clones, about 89% seen once. The V gene is TRBV5-4, the J gene TRBJ2-5; 9 bases match TRBD1. The sample taken for sequencing was blood. The TCR sequence derives from a man under 40 in good health. The CDR3 sequence is CASSARTGAQETQYF. The DNA of the CDR3 is TGTGCCAGCAGCGCAAGGACAGGGGCACAAGAGACCCAGTACTTC.